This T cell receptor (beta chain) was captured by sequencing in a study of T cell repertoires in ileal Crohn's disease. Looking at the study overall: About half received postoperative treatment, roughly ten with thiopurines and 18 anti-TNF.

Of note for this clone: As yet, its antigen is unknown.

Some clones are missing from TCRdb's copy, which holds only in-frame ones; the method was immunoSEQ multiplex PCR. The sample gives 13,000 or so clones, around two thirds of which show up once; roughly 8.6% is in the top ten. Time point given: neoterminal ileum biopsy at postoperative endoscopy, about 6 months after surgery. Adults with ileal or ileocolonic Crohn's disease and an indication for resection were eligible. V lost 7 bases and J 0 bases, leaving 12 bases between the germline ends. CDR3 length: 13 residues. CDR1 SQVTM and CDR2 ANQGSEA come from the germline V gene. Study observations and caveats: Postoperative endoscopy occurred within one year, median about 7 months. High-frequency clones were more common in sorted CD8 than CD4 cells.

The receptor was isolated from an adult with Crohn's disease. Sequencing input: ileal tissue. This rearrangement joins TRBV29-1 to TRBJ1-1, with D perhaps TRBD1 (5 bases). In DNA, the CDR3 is TGCAGCGCTGAGACAGTCATGAACACTGAAGCTTTCTTT. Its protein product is CSAETVMNTEAFF. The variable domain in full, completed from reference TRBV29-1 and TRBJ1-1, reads SAVISQKPSRDICQRGTSLTIQCQVDSQVTMMFWYRQQPGQSLTLIATANQGSEATYESGFVIDKFPISRPNLTFSTLTVSNMSPEDSSIYLCSAETVMNTEAFFGQGTRLTVV.